A selection of T cell receptor beta chains follows, all from one sample in a study of beta chain features in type 1 diabetes. The method was immunoSEQ multiplex PCR; TCRdb's version includes in-frame clones alone and lacks a portion of them. This table holds approximately 250,000 clones, around 24% found once. Material for sequencing was naive CD4+ T cells from blood. Receptors were obtained from a woman aged 25 to 45 with type 1 diabetes. CDR3s include the opening cysteine and the closing phenylalanine or tryptophan. A D gene is named only where the DNA matches it firmly. Only some rows state a clone size, as once, few, many or a class for expanded clones.

v_gene: TRBV30
j_gene: TRBJ1-1
d_gene: -
abundance: few
CDR3nt: TGTGCCTGGAGTGTATCCATGAACACTGAAGCTTTCTTT
CDR3aa: CAWSVSMNTEAFF

v_gene: TRBV19
j_gene: TRBJ2-1
d_gene: TRBD2
abundance: few
CDR3nt: TGTGCCAGTAGTATAGATGCCCCCACCCTAGCGGGAGCCTACAATGAGCAGTTCTTC
CDR3aa: CASSIDAPTLAGAYNEQFF

v_gene: TRBV7-9
j_gene: TRBJ1-1
d_gene: -
abundance: once
CDR3nt: TGTGCCAGCAGCTCCCCGGGGGGGGACTACAACACTGAAGCTTTCTTT
CDR3aa: CASSSPGGDYNTEAFF

v_gene: TRBV23-1
j_gene: TRBJ2-1
d_gene: TRBD2
abundance: few
CDR3nt: TGCGCCAGCATTGCTAGCGGGAGGGCCTGTTCCTACAATGAGCAGTTCTTC
CDR3aa: CASIASGRACSYNEQFF

v_gene: TRBV7-9
j_gene: TRBJ2-7
d_gene: -
abundance: -
CDR3nt: TGTGCCAGCAGCTTAGCCGCTACCGAAACCGGCGAGCAGTACTTC
CDR3aa: CASSLAATETGEQYF

v_gene: TRBV9
j_gene: TRBJ1-1
d_gene: -
abundance: -
CDR3nt: TGTGCCAGCAGCGTAGCTAACAGTTTTAACACTGAAGCTTTCTTT
CDR3aa: CASSVANSFNTEAFF

v_gene: TRBV18
j_gene: TRBJ2-7
d_gene: TRBD2
abundance: -
CDR3nt: TGTGCCAGCTCACCTGCGACTAGCGGGAGGCACGAGCAGTACTTC
CDR3aa: CASSPATSGRHEQYF

v_gene: TRBV18
j_gene: TRBJ1-2
d_gene: TRBD1
abundance: -
CDR3nt: TGTGCCAGCTGGACAGGGGGCCTCTATGGCTACACCTTC
CDR3aa: CASWTGGLYGYTF

v_gene: TRBV19
j_gene: TRBJ2-1
d_gene: -
abundance: few
CDR3nt: TGTGCCAGTAGTATATTTACTACCGAGCAGTTCTTC
CDR3aa: CASSIFTTEQFF

v_gene: TRBV11-2
j_gene: TRBJ2-1
d_gene: -
abundance: few
CDR3nt: TGTGCCAGCAGCCGAGGAGGTAGCTCCTACAATGAGCAGTTCTTC
CDR3aa: CASSRGGSSYNEQFF

v_gene: TRBV5-6
j_gene: TRBJ2-3
d_gene: -
abundance: -
CDR3nt: TGTGCCAGCAGAGTTTCGGTTACAGATACGCAGTATTTT
CDR3aa: CASRVSVTDTQYF

v_gene: TRBV28
j_gene: TRBJ2-3
d_gene: -
abundance: few
CDR3nt: TGTGCCAGCAGTATACCCCGCGGGGATACGCAGTATTTT
CDR3aa: CASSIPRGDTQYF

v_gene: TRBV29-1
j_gene: TRBJ2-7
d_gene: -
abundance: few
CDR3nt: TGCAGCGGGGGGCGGAGCTCCTACGAGCAGTACTTC
CDR3aa: CSGGRSSYEQYF

v_gene: TRBV27
j_gene: TRBJ1-2
d_gene: -
abundance: -
CDR3nt: TGTGCCAGCAGTCCTTCTAGGGGAAGCTATGGCTACACCTTC
CDR3aa: CASSPSRGSYGYTF

v_gene: TRBV30
j_gene: TRBJ1-1
d_gene: -
abundance: few
CDR3nt: TGTGCCTGGACCTTGACAGCTCCGACGGCTTTCTTT
CDR3aa: CAWTLTAPTAFF

v_gene: TRBV30
j_gene: TRBJ2-3
d_gene: TRBD2
abundance: few
CDR3nt: TGTGCCTGGAGAGTAGCGGGAGGGATGGATACGCAGTATTTT
CDR3aa: CAWRVAGGMDTQYF

v_gene: TRBV7-7
j_gene: TRBJ2-3
d_gene: -
abundance: few
CDR3nt: TGTGCTAGCAGCTTAGGACTGGGGAGAACAGATACGCAGTATTTT
CDR3aa: CASSLGLGRTDTQYF

v_gene: TRBV15
j_gene: TRBJ2-7
d_gene: TRBD2
abundance: few
CDR3nt: TGTGCCACCAGCCTAGCGGGAGGGCCTGCCGAGCAGTACTTC
CDR3aa: CATSLAGGPAEQYF

v_gene: TRBV11-2
j_gene: TRBJ1-3
d_gene: -
abundance: -
CDR3nt: TGTGCCAGCAGCTCACAGGGAAACACCATATATTTT
CDR3aa: CASSSQGNTIYF

v_gene: TRBV10-3
j_gene: TRBJ2-4
d_gene: -
abundance: -
CDR3nt: TGTGCCATCAGTCAGCAGGAGGGCATTCAGTACTTC
CDR3aa: CAISQQEGIQYF

v_gene: TRBV18
j_gene: TRBJ1-1
d_gene: TRBD1
abundance: few
CDR3nt: TGTGCCAGCTCACCATTGTTCGTGACAGGGCACACTGAAGCTTTCTTT
CDR3aa: CASSPLFVTGHTEAFF

v_gene: TRBV7-8
j_gene: TRBJ2-5
d_gene: -
abundance: -
CDR3nt: TGTGCCAGCAGCGCCAAGCGGTACCAAGAGACCCAGTACTTC
CDR3aa: CASSAKRYQETQYF

v_gene: TRBV13
j_gene: TRBJ2-3
d_gene: TRBD2
abundance: few
CDR3nt: TGTGCCAGCAGCTTAACTAGCGGGAGCTTGAGGGATACGCAGTATTTT
CDR3aa: CASSLTSGSLRDTQYF

v_gene: TRBV4-1
j_gene: TRBJ2-1
d_gene: TRBD2
abundance: -
CDR3nt: TGCGCCAGCAGCCAAGAGGGGACTACCAATGAGCAGTTCTTC
CDR3aa: CASSQEGTTNEQFF

v_gene: TRBV29-1
j_gene: TRBJ1-1
d_gene: -
abundance: few
CDR3nt: TGCAGCGCCACGAGGAACACTGAAGCTTTCTTT
CDR3aa: CSATRNTEAFF

v_gene: TRBV5-1
j_gene: TRBJ2-7
d_gene: -
abundance: -
CDR3nt: TGCGCCAGCAGCTTACAGGGTTACGAGCAGTACTTC
CDR3aa: CASSLQGYEQYF

v_gene: TRBV20-1
j_gene: TRBJ1-2
d_gene: -
abundance: -
CDR3nt: TGCAGTGCCAGAGATCAGTATGGCTACACCTTC
CDR3aa: CSARDQYGYTF

v_gene: TRBV5-4
j_gene: TRBJ1-2
d_gene: -
abundance: once
CDR3nt: TGTGCCAGCAGCCCCCCGGGCTATGGCTACACCTTC
CDR3aa: CASSPPGYGYTF

v_gene: TRBV28
j_gene: TRBJ2-1
d_gene: -
abundance: -
CDR3nt: TGTGCCAGCAGCCAATACAATGAGCAGTTCTTC
CDR3aa: CASSQYNEQFF

v_gene: TRBV5-1
j_gene: TRBJ2-1
d_gene: TRBD2
abundance: -
CDR3nt: TGCGCCAGCAGCTTGTGGGGACTAGCGGGAGGGCCGGGCGGGTTGCAGTTCTTC
CDR3aa: CASSLWGLAGGPGGLQFF

v_gene: TRBV27
j_gene: TRBJ1-1
d_gene: TRBD1
abundance: -
CDR3nt: TGTGCCAGCAGTTCGCGGACAGGCATGAACACTGAAGCTTTCTTT
CDR3aa: CASSSRTGMNTEAFF

v_gene: TRBV5-4
j_gene: TRBJ2-7
d_gene: TRBD1
abundance: -
CDR3nt: TGTGCCAGCAGCTCCGGGACAGGGGGTTACTCCTACGAGCAGTACTTC
CDR3aa: CASSSGTGGYSYEQYF

v_gene: TRBV4-2
j_gene: TRBJ2-3
d_gene: TRBD2
abundance: -
CDR3nt: TGTGCCAGCAGCCTGCCGGTGGGGCTAGCGGGAGGGGCAGATACGCAGTATTTT
CDR3aa: CASSLPVGLAGGADTQYF

v_gene: TRBV7-9
j_gene: TRBJ1-2
d_gene: TRBD1
abundance: -
CDR3nt: TGTGCCAGCAGTCCACCAGGGGGCAACTATGGCTACACCTTC
CDR3aa: CASSPPGGNYGYTF

v_gene: TRBV30
j_gene: TRBJ2-1
d_gene: TRBD2
abundance: -
CDR3nt: TGTGCCTGGAGCGCGGGACTAGTGTACGATGAGCAGTTCTTC
CDR3aa: CAWSAGLVYDEQFF

v_gene: TRBV29-1
j_gene: TRBJ2-2
d_gene: -
abundance: -
CDR3nt: TGCAGCGTTGGGACAGCACTAGGGATCGGGGAGCTGTTTTTT
CDR3aa: CSVGTALGIGELFF

v_gene: TRBV5-1
j_gene: TRBJ2-1
d_gene: TRBD2
abundance: few
CDR3nt: TGCGCCAGCAGCTTGGCTCCGGGAGGGGGTAGTGAGCAGTTCTTC
CDR3aa: CASSLAPGGGSEQFF

v_gene: TRBV4-2
j_gene: TRBJ1-1
d_gene: -
abundance: few
CDR3nt: TGTGCCAGCAGCCCACACCCTGTGGACACTGAAGCTTTCTTT
CDR3aa: CASSPHPVDTEAFF

v_gene: TRBV11-2
j_gene: TRBJ2-3
d_gene: TRBD1
abundance: -
CDR3nt: TGTGCCAGCAGCTTAGGGACAGGTCGCACAGATACGCAGTATTTT
CDR3aa: CASSLGTGRTDTQYF

v_gene: TRBV9
j_gene: TRBJ1-1
d_gene: -
abundance: -
CDR3nt: TGTGCCAGCAGCGTAGGTTGGAGGACTGAAGCTTTCTTT
CDR3aa: CASSVGWRTEAFF

v_gene: TRBV5-1
j_gene: TRBJ2-3
d_gene: -
abundance: -
CDR3nt: TGCGCCAGCAGCTTGGTACGCCTAGCGTCTTTATCTGATACGCAGTATTTT
CDR3aa: CASSLVRLASLSDTQYF

v_gene: TRBV4-1
j_gene: TRBJ1-5
d_gene: TRBD1
abundance: -
CDR3nt: TGCGCCAGCAGCCAAGTCATGAAGGGGGCGCATAATCAGCCCCAGCATTTT
CDR3aa: CASSQVMKGAHNQPQHF

v_gene: TRBV7-9
j_gene: TRBJ2-2
d_gene: TRBD2
abundance: -
CDR3nt: TGTGCCAGCAGCTTAGCTTGGACTAGCGGGATTCCCACCGGGGAGCTGTTTTTT
CDR3aa: CASSLAWTSGIPTGELFF

v_gene: TRBV9
j_gene: TRBJ2-5
d_gene: TRBD1
abundance: -
CDR3nt: TGTGCCAGCAGCTTCACCGGGACAGGGGGCGAAGAGACCCAGTACTTC
CDR3aa: CASSFTGTGGEETQYF